This TCR beta chain originates from a study of blood T cell repertoires in COVID-19. As for the study in general: COVID-19 samples from acute and convalescent phases originated in the United States, Italy and Spain. The cDNA or gDNA used as material had been derived from T cells, B-cell-depleted T cells, or PBMCs.

As originally analysed: Reference gene primers were amplified, and this amplification served to estimate nucleated cell counts. Produced via immunoSEQ multiplex PCR; TCRdb's table is partial and in-frame only. V and J calls plus clone size are reproduced from that table; the DNA served to infer D and trimming. The sample shows about 80,000 clones, around 90% of them seen only once. The V gene lost 6 bases and the J gene lost 3 bases, with 24 bases spanning the gap. The germline V gene encodes CDR1 KGHSH and CDR2 LQKENI. The CDR3 covers 17 residues. The V gene is TRBV18, the J gene TRBJ2-7, with D tentatively TRBD1 (6 bases). The origin of this receptor is a woman of 80 years or more with active or convalescent COVID-19. Sequencing was performed on peripheral blood. CDR3 sequence reads: CASSQGHGTSFFYEQYF. Here the CDR3 DNA reads TGTGCCAGCTCGCAGGGGCACGGGACGTCGTTTTTCTACGAGCAGTACTTC.